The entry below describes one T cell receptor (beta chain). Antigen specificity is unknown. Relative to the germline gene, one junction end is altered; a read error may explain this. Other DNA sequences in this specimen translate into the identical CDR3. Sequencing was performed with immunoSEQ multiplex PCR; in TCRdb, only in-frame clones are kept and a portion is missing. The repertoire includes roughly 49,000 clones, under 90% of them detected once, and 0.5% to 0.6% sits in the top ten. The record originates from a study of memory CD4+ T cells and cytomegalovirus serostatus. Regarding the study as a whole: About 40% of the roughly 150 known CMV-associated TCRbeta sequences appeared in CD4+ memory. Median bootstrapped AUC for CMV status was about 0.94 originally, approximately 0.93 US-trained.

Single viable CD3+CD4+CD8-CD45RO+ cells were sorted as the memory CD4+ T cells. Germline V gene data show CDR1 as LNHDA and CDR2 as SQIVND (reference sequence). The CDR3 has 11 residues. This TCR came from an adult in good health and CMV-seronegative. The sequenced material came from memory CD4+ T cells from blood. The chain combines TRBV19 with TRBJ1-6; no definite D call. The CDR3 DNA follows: TGCGCCAGTAGCCACAAGAAACCCCTCCACTTT. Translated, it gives CASSHKKPLHF.